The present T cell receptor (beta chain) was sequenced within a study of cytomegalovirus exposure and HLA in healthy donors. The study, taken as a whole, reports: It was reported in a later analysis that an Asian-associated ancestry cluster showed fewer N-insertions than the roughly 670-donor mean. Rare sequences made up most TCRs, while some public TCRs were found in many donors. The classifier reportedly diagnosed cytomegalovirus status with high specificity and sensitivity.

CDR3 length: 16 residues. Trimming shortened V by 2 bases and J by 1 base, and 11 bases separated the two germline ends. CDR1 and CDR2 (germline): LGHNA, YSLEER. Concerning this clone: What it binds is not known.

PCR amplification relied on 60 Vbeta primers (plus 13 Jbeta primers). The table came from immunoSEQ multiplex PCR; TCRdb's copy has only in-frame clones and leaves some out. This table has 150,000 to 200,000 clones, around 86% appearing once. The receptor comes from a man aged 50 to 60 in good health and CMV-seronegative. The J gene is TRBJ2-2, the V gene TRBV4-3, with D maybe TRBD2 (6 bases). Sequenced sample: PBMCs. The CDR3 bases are TGCGCCAGCAGCCAACCGCTAGCGTTGAACACCGGGGAGCTGTTTTTT. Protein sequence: CASSQPLALNTGELFF.